One sample yielded the 13 T cell receptor beta chains listed below, sequenced in a study of shared clonotypes between healthy human individuals. The method was immunoSEQ multiplex PCR; TCRdb's version includes in-frame clones alone and lacks a portion of them. Among about 2.4 million clones, 93% were seen once, and the ten largest hold 0.36%. The sample consisted of naive CD4+ T cells from PBMCs. Described subset: CD45RA+ positively selected. The receptor set was obtained from a man between 18 and 35 years old in good health. Some clones in this sample may be carry-over from other donors' samples.

The genes are TRBV6-4 and TRBJ2-7; 7 nucleotides line up with TRBD2. Germline values: CDR1 MRHNA, CDR2 SNTAGT. CDR3 length equals 15 residues. After removal of 4 bases from V and 7 bases from J, the junction contained 13 bases not matched to a gene. CDR3 amino acids: CASSASGTNPGEQYF. The DNA of the CDR3 is TGTGCCAGCAGTGCCTCCGGGACTAACCCTGGGGAGCAGTACTTC.

The chain couples TRBV9 to TRBJ1-2; a possible D gene is TRBD1 (5 bases). Germline CDR1 and CDR2: SGDLS and YYNGEE. There are 15 residues in the CDR3. V was shortened by 7 bases and J by 2 bases, with 18 bases between the two germline ends. The CDR3 DNA reads as TGTGCCAGCTCCTTAGGGAAAGACAGAAACTATGGCTACACCTTC. Its translation is CASSLGKDRNYGYTF. Filled out from reference TRBV9 and TRBJ1-2, the complete variable domain reads DSGVTQTPKHLITATGQRVTLRCSPRSGDLSVYWYQQSLDQGLQFLIQYYNGEERAKGNILERFSAQQFPDLHSELNLSSLELGDSALYFCASSLGKDRNYGYTFGSGTRLTVV.

The gene calls are TRBV6-5 and TRBJ2-1, with D unclear. Germline lookup yields CDR1 MNHEY and CDR2 SVGAGI. The CDR3 extends over 13 amino acids. Trimming cost V 8 bases and J 3 bases, with 11 bases left between them. The CDR3 loop reads CASGYDLYNEQFF. CDR3 DNA: TGTGCCAGCGGATACGACCTCTACAATGAGCAGTTCTTC.

In this sample, this clone turned up a few times. The J gene is TRBJ1-1, the V gene TRBV16; no clear D. This CDR3 spans 14 amino acids. Trimming took 1 base from V and 1 from J, leaving 7 bases between them. The germline gives CDR1 KGHSY, CDR2 FQNENV. Here the CDR3 reads CASSQFQENTEAFF. Written as DNA, the CDR3 is TGTGCCAGCAGCCAATTTCAGGAGAACACTGAAGCTTTCTTT. Full variable domain (rest looked up from reference TRBV16 and TRBJ1-1): GEEVAQTPKHLVRGEGQKAKLYCAPIKGHSYVFWYQQVLKNEFKFLISFQNENVFDETGMPKERFSAKCLPNSPCSLEIQATKLEDSAVYFCASSQFQENTEAFFGQGTRLTVV.

This clone occurred a few times. The J gene is TRBJ2-7, the V gene TRBV6-1; 9 bases agree with TRBD1. CDR3 length: 14 amino acids. CDR1 is MNHNS, CDR2 SASEGT, per germline. The ends lost 10 bases at V and 3 bases at J; junction bases unmatched: 10. The CDR3 DNA is TGTGCCATCCGACCCCGGGACAGGGTCTACGAGCAGTACTTC. This codes for CAIRPRDRVYEQYF.

V and J are TRBV27 and TRBJ1-2; D not resolved. With 0 bases removed from V and 3 bases from J, the gap between germline ends came to 11 bases. Germline lookup yields CDR1 MNHEY and CDR2 SMNVEV (reference sequence). The length of the CDR3 is 15 residues. CDR3 loop: CASSLSPGPYYGYTF. The CDR3 nucleotides read TGTGCCAGCAGTTTATCGCCGGGTCCTTACTATGGCTACACCTTC.

The CDR3 coding sequence is TGCGCCAGCAGTCCCCCAGTGGATCAGCCCCAGCATTTT. Protein sequence: CASSPPVDQPQHF. This rearrangement joins TRBV23-1 to TRBJ1-5; D ambiguous. TRBV23-1 is treated as an ORF (open reading frame) with a function not yet certain. Trimming cost V 4 bases and J 5 bases, with 9 bases left between them. The CDR3 sequence is 13 residues long.

V usage is TRBV19 and J usage is TRBJ1-2; D not resolved. Trimming stripped 3 bases from V and 4 bases from J, with 9 bases between. CDR3 length: 13 amino acids. In germline, CDR1 is LNHDA, CDR2 SQIVND (reference sequence). As DNA, the CDR3 is TGTGCCAGTAGTATCGTCCCTGGCTATGGCTACACCTTC. It translates to CASSIVPGYGYTF.

This sequence joins TRBV27 and TRBJ1-2; D perhaps matches TRBD1 (6 bases). The CDR3 extends over 13 amino acids. Germline lookup yields CDR1 MNHEY and CDR2 SMNVEV (reference sequence). The V end was cut by 3 bases, the J end by 7 bases, with 12 bases between. CDR3 coding DNA: TGTGCCAGCAGTTTCCTAGAGGGGGGTGGCTACACCTTC. Encoded protein: CASSFLEGGGYTF.

CDR3 amino acids: CASGEVGLYEQYF. The CDR3 region has the DNA TGTGCCAGCGGGGAGGTAGGGTTGTACGAGCAGTACTTC. The chain links TRBV28 to TRBJ2-7; D possibly corresponds to TRBD2 (6 bases). Germline V lookup: CDR1 MDHEN, CDR2 SYDVKM. There are 13 residues in the CDR3. V dropped 8 bases and J dropped 4 bases, with 15 bases sitting between them.

The V and J genes are TRBV6-5 and TRBJ1-1; D gene uncertain. This CDR3 contains 13 residues. V was trimmed by 4 bases and J by 1 base, leaving 7 bases between them. Germline V lookup: CDR1 MNHEY, CDR2 SVGAGI. The CDR3 DNA follows: TGTGCCAGCAGTTGGGCAACGAACACTGAAGCTTTCTTT. Translated, it gives CASSWATNTEAFF.

Remarks on this clone: This sample includes further DNA sequences coding for the same CDR3. V gene TRBV7-2 combines with J gene TRBJ2-3; D remains unclear. The V and J ends lost 4 bases and 0 bases respectively, with 2 bases between them. Germline assignment: CDR1 SGHTA and CDR2 FQGNSA. The CDR3 sequence is 12 residues long. For the CDR3, the DNA is TGTGCCAGCAGCTCCAGCACAGATACGCAGTATTTT. This gives the protein CASSSSTDTQYF.

The chain is built from TRBV7-3 and TRBJ2-1; unclear D gene. Germline assignment: CDR1 SGHTA and CDR2 FQGTGA. The germline V and J ends were trimmed by 2 bases and 8 bases, with 10 bases remaining between them. This CDR3 region has 13 residues. CDR3 residues: CASSLAISHEQFF. The DNA for the CDR3 is TGTGCCAGCAGCTTAGCCATCTCCCATGAGCAGTTCTTC.